This T cell receptor (beta chain) originates from a study of cytomegalovirus exposure and HLA in healthy donors. Findings of the study overall: Both high specificity and high sensitivity reportedly marked the classifier's diagnosis of cytomegalovirus status. Overall, approximately 150 TCR beta chains were annotated as cytomegalovirus-associated. TCR beta sequences reportedly predicted most subjects' HLA-A and HLA-B alleles accurately.

The donors (healthy individuals) were bone marrow donors. This clone showed up just a few times. Its antigen remains unknown. Germline V gene data show CDR1 as SGHTA and CDR2 as FQGTGA. The CDR3 loop spans 15 amino acids. V lost 6 bases and J 6 bases, leaving 15 bases between the germline ends. Amplification used 60 Vbeta primers and 13 Jbeta primers. Assay used: immunoSEQ multiplex PCR; TCRdb lists only in-frame clones, some missing. This sample yields about 110,000 clones, of which 65% to 85% are seen a single time; roughly 6.2% belongs to the top ten. This rearrangement joins TRBV7-3 to TRBJ1-6; D uncertain. The sequencing input was PBMCs. The clonotype was recovered from a man aged 30-40 years in good health and CMV-seropositive. The CDR3 here is CASRSTTGSNSPLHF. The DNA of the CDR3 is TGTGCCAGCAGATCCACCACGGGTTCTAATTCACCCCTCCACTTT.